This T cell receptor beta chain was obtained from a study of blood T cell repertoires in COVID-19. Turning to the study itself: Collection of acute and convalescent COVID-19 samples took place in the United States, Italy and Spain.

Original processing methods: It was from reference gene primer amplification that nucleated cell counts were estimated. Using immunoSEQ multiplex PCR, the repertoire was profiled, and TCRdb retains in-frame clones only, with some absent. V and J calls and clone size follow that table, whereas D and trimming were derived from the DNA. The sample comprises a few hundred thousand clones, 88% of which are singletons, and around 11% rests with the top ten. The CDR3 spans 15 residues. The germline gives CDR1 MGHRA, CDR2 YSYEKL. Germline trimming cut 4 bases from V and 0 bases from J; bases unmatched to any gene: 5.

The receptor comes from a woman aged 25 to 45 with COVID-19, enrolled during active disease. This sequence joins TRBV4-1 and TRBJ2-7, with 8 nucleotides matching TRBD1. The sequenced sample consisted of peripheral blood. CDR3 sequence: CASSPGTGFSYEQYF. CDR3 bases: TGCGCCAGCAGCCCCGGGACAGGATTCTCCTACGAGCAGTACTTC.